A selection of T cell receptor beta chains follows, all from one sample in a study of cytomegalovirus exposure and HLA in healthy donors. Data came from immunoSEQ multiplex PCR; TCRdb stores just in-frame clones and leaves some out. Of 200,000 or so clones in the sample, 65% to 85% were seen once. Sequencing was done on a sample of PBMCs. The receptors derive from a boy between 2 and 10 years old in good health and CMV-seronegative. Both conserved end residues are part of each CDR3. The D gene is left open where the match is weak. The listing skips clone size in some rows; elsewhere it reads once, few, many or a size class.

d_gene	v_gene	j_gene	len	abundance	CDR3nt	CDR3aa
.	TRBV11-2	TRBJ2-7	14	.	TGTGCCAGCAGCTTTTGGACAAGAAATTACGAGCAGTACTTC	CASSFWTRNYEQYF
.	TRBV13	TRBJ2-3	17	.	TGTGCCAGCAGCTTAAGGTTTGACTCGGGGATCACAGATACGCAGTATTTT	CASSLRFDSGITDTQYF
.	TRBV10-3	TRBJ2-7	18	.	TGTGCCATCAGTGAGAGGGCGGAGGGGGCACCCGCCTCTTACGAGCAGTACTTC	CAISERAEGAPASYEQYF
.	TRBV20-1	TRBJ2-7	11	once	TGCAGTGCTAGTAATATAGTCGAGCAGTACTTC	CSASNIVEQYF
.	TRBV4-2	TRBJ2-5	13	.	TGTGCCAGCAGCCCCGGTGTCCAAGAGACCCAGTACTTC	CASSPGVQETQYF
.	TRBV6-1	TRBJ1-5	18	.	TGTGCCAGCAGTGAGAGGGGGTACTACACCACCAGCAATCAGCCCCAGCATTTT	CASSERGYYTTSNQPQHF
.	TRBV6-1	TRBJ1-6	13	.	TGTGCCAGCAGTGAAGTATCTAATTCACCCCTCCACTTT	CASSEVSNSPLHF
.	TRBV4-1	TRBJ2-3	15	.	TGCGCCAGCAGCCAAGAAGCCCCCATCACAGATACGCAGTATTTT	CASSQEAPITDTQYF
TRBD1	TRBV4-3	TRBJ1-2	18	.	TGCGCCAGCAGCCAAGATATCGGGCAGGGGGCTTTCGACTATGGCTACACCTTC	CASSQDIGQGAFDYGYTF
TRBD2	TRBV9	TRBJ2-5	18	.	TGTGCCAGCAGCGTAGGGGGACTAGCGGGGTTGTACCAAGAGACCCAGTACTTC	CASSVGGLAGLYQETQYF
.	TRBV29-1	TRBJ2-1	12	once	TGCAGCGTTGAAGTGAGAATCCGGGAGCAGTTCTTC	CSVEVRIREQFF
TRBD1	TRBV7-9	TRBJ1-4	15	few	TGTGCCAGCAGCTTTACAGGGGTAACTAATGAAAAACTGTTTTTT	CASSFTGVTNEKLFF
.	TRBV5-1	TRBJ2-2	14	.	TGCGCCAGCAGCTTATCACTGGACACCGGGGAGCTGTTTTTT	CASSLSLDTGELFF
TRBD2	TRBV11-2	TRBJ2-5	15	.	TGTGCCAGCAGTCAAGCGGGGGGGCTCCAAGAGACCCAGTACTTC	CASSQAGGLQETQYF
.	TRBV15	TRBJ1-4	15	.	TGTGCCACCAGCAGAGATCAATCTGGTGAGGAAAAACTGTTTTTT	CATSRDQSGEEKLFF
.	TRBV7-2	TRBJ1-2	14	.	TGTGCCAGCAGCTTAGAACAGGGAGACTATGGCTACACCTTC	CASSLEQGDYGYTF
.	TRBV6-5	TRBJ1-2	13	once	TGTGCCAGCAGTTATCAGGGGTTCTATGGCTACACCTTC	CASSYQGFYGYTF
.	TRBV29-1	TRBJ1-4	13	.	TGCAGCGTGGGGTGGACTTTTAATGAAAAACTGTTTTTT	CSVGWTFNEKLFF
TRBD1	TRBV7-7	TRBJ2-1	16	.	TGTGCTAGCAGCTTAGCGGCCGGGACAGGGCCTCTTGAGCAGTTCTTC	CASSLAAGTGPLEQFF